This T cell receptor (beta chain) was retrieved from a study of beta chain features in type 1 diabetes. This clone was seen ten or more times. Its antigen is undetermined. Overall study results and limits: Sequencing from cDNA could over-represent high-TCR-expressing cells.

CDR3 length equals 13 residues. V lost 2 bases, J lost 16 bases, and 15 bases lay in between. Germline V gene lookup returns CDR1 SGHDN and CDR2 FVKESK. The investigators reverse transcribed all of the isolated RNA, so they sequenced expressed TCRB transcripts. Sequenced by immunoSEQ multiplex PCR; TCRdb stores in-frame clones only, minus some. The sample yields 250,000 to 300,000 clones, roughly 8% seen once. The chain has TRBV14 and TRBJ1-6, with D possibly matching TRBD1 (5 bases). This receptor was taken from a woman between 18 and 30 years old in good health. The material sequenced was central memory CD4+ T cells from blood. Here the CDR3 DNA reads TGTGCCAGCAGCCAATTTTTACAGGAGCAACTCCACTTT. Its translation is CASSQFLQEQLHF. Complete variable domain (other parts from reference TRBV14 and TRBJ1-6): EAGVTQFPSHSVIEKGQTVTLRCDPISGHDNLYWYRRVMGKEIKFLLHFVKESKQDESGMPNNRFLAERTGGTYSTLKVQPAELEDSGVYFCASSQFLQEQLHFGNGTRLTVT.